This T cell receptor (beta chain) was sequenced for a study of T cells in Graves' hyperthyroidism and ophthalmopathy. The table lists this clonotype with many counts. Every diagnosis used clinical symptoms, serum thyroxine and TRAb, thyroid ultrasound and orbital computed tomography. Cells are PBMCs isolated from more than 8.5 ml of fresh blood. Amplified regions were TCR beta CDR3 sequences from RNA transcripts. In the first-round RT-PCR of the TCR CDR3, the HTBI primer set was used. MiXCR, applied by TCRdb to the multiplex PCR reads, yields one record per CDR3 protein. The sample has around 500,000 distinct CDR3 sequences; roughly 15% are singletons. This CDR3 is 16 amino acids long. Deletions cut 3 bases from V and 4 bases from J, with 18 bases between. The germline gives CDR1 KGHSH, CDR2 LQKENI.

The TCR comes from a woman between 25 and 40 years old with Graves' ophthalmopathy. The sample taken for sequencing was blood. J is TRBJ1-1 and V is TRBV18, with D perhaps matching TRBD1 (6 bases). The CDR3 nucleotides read TGTGCCAGCTCACCTGGAGGGGGAGTAAAGGGCACTGAAGCTTTCTTT. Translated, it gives CASSPGGGVKGTEAFF.